One sample yielded the 10 T cell receptor beta chains listed below, sequenced in a study of cytomegalovirus exposure and HLA in healthy donors. Primers for the PCR totalled 60 Vbeta and 13 Jbeta. Sequencing used immunoSEQ multiplex PCR; TCRdb keeps in-frame clones, though not all of them. This sample carries 160,000 or so clones, approximately 85% of them seen once, and the ten largest clones take about 2.4%. What was sequenced was PBMCs. The receptors stem from a woman younger than 35 in good health and CMV-seronegative.

The V and J genes are TRBV7-4 and TRBJ1-6, with 9 bases aligning to TRBD1. Germline V lookup: CDR1 SGHVT, CDR2 SQSDAQ. J was trimmed by 9 bases and V by 7 bases; bases with no gene match: 13. This CDR3 comprises 16 residues. The CDR3 nucleotides read TGTGCCAGCACCATACCAGGACAGGGGAGGATTTCACCCCTCCACTTT. It is translated as CASTIPGQGRISPLHF.

As concerns this clone: Distinct nucleotide sequences in the sample also encode this CDR3. This sequence joins TRBV11-3 and TRBJ1-3; tentatively, D is TRBD1 (6 bases). The CDR3 length is 15 residues. From germline, CDR1 is SGHNT and CDR2 YENEEA. Trimming removed 5 bases from V and 4 bases from J, with 15 bases in between. CDR3 DNA sequence: TGTGCCAGCAGCGAGGGACAAACGCCCGGAAACACCATATATTTT. It is translated as CASSEGQTPGNTIYF. Using reference TRBV11-3 and TRBJ1-3 for the parts outside the CDR3, the full variable domain is EAGVVQSPRYKIIEKKQPVAFWCNPISGHNTLYWYLQNLGQGPELLIRYENEEAVDDSQLPKDRFSAERLKGVDSTLKIQPAELGDSAVYLCASSEGQTPGNTIYFGEGSWLTVV.

The gene calls are TRBV9 and TRBJ2-2, with a possible D match to TRBD2 (6 bases). CDR1 and CDR2 from the germline V gene are SGDLS and YYNGEE. The V gene lost 6 bases and the J gene lost 5 bases, with 11 bases spanning the gap. CDR3 size: 13 residues. CDR3 in amino acids: CASNPSATGELFF. CDR3 sequence (DNA): TGTGCCAGCAACCCTAGCGCAACCGGGGAGCTGTTTTTT.

The chain couples TRBV5-1 to TRBJ2-5; a weak D match, TRBD1 (5 bases). TRBJ2-7 matches the DNA end more closely, so the J call is doubtful. The CDR3 loop spans 13 amino acids. In germline, CDR1 is SGHRS, CDR2 YFSETQ. The DNA of the CDR3 is TGCGCCAGCAGCTTGGCCCAGGGCCACGAGCAGTACTTC. Its protein is CASSLAQGHEQYF.

V is TRBV19 and J is TRBJ2-3; weak D call: TRBD2 (6 bases). The ends were cut back, 3 bases at V and 2 bases at J, with 9 bases in the middle. This CDR3 has 14 residues. CDR1 is LNHDA, CDR2 SQIVND, per germline (reference sequence). CDR3 DNA: TGTGCCAGTAGTATGGGACTCCTCACAGATACGCAGTATTTT. Protein: CASSMGLLTDTQYF.

The J gene is TRBJ2-5, the V gene TRBV6-1, with a tentative D call TRBD1 (6 bases). The length of the CDR3 is 13 residues. Germline CDR1 reads MNHNS; CDR2 reads SASEGT. V was cut by 11 bases and J by 2 bases, with 15 bases left in between. CDR3 region: CAWSPGEQETQYF. The CDR3 nucleotides are TGTGCCTGGTCACCAGGGGAGCAAGAGACCCAGTACTTC.

The rearrangement uses TRBV10-3 and TRBJ2-5, with 10 nucleotides matching TRBD1. The V gene's germline CDR1 is ENHRY and CDR2 SYGVKD. J was trimmed by 5 bases and V by 8 bases; bases with no gene match: 8. This CDR3 is 14 amino acids long. Written as DNA, the CDR3 is TGTGCCATCCGTCCCGGGACAGGGGTGGAGACCCAGTACTTC. It codes for CAIRPGTGVETQYF.

V usage is TRBV2 and J usage is TRBJ2-2; TRBD1 is a possible D gene (7 bases). V lost 10 bases and J 5 bases, leaving 17 bases between the germline ends. The CDR3 spans 14 residues. Germline CDR1 reads SNHLY; CDR2 reads FYNNEI. In nucleotides, the CDR3 is TGTGCCATTGGCTCCAGGGGGAGGACCGGGGAGCTGTTTTTT. It codes for CAIGSRGRTGELFF.

This chain joins TRBV5-8 and TRBJ2-2; a possible D gene is TRBD1 (6 bases). The CDR3 length is 14 residues. Germline CDR1 reads SGHTS; CDR2 reads YDEGEE. Trimming stripped 3 bases from V and 3 bases from J, with 9 bases between. CDR3 region: CASSWGQHTGELFF. Here the CDR3 DNA reads TGTGCCAGCAGCTGGGGACAACACACCGGGGAGCTGTTTTTT.

The V and J genes are TRBV6-1 and TRBJ1-6; 7 bases match TRBD1. V lost 1 base and J lost 9; bases outside the gene matches: 9. Germline lookup yields CDR1 MNHNS and CDR2 SASEGT. The CDR3 contains 16 residues. The CDR3 nucleotides read TGTGCCAGCAGTGAAGTGGGCAGGGGGATGGGTTCACCCCTCCACTTT. It encodes CASSEVGRGMGSPLHF.